This T cell receptor (beta chain) was captured in a study of T cells after posttransplantation cyclophosphamide. Deletions cut 4 bases from V and 8 bases from J, with 15 bases between. Per germline, CDR1 SGDLS and CDR2 YYNGEE. The CDR3 totals 13 residues. This clone was observed at least ten times. Using immunoSEQ multiplex PCR, the repertoire was profiled, and TCRdb retains in-frame clones only, with some absent. The specimen has 30,000 to 40,000 clones, none found just once. This sequence was found in a man aged 45-65 years in good health, CMV-negative, and a related stem cell transplant donor. Sequencing was performed on PBMCs. The J gene is TRBJ1-1, the V gene TRBV9; D ambiguous. CDR3 sequence (DNA): TGTGCCAGCAGCCCACCAGAAGTCACCGAAGCTTTCTTT. Protein product: CASSPPEVTEAFF.